A single sample is the source of the 13 T cell receptor beta chains below, sequenced in a study of monozygotic twins with inflammatory bowel disease. TCRdb reanalyzed the 5' RACE reads and collapses them to one entry per CDR3 protein, without DNA. The sample has about 210,000 distinct CDR3 sequences. The source material was blood. Receptor source: a human donor with ulcerative colitis or Crohn's disease, or a healthy co-twin of an affected twin (not recorded which).

The rearrangement links TRBV9 to TRBJ2-5; the D call of TRBD1 rests on TCRdb alone, since no DNA is present to check it. The CDR3 spans 15 residues. Per germline, CDR1 SGDLS and CDR2 YYNGEE. CDR3 sequence: CASSPRGRQGETQYF.

The chain is built from TRBV5-5 and TRBJ1-2. Germline assignment: CDR1 SGHKS and CDR2 YYEKEE (reference sequence). The CDR3 runs to 16 residues. The CDR3 is CASSLGVLSRHYGYTF.

This chain connects TRBV6-6 to TRBJ2-3. The germline V gene has CDR1 MNHNY and CDR2 SVGAGI (reference sequence). CDR3 length: 12 residues. CDR3 in amino acids: CASKTSGDTQYF.

The chain recombines TRBV12-3 or TRBV12-4 with TRBJ2-1; there is no DNA to check the TCRdb D call of TRBD2. There are 15 residues in the CDR3. CDR3 in amino acids: CASSPHRAGTNEQFF.

The V call is TRBV4-1, the J call TRBJ2-7. The CDR3 spans 16 residues. From germline, CDR1 is MGHRA and CDR2 YSYEKL. This CDR3 reads CASSQVSGYIAYEQYF.

The gene calls are TRBV5-1 and TRBJ2-3; TCRdb picks TRBD2, but there is no DNA to check that call. This CDR3 region has 15 residues. Germline V CDR1 and CDR2: SGHRS, YFSETQ. The CDR3 loop reads CASKEGAGGADTQYF.

CDR3 loop: CASSWGGLPYNEQFF. V usage is TRBV5-1 and J usage is TRBJ2-1; TCRdb returns TRBD2, unconfirmable since there is no DNA. The CDR3 is made up of 15 amino acids. CDR1 and CDR2 from the germline V gene are SGHRS and YFSETQ. Looking up the rest from reference TRBV5-1 and TRBJ2-1 gives the full variable domain: KAGVTQTPRYLIKTRGQQVTLSCSPISGHRSVSWYQQTPGQGLQFLFEYFSETQRNKGNFPGRFSGRQFSNSRSEMNVSTLELGDSALYLCASSWGGLPYNEQFFGPGTRLTVL.

V usage is TRBV10-3 and J usage is TRBJ1-5; TCRdb gives TRBD1 as the D gene, but with no DNA this cannot be confirmed. CDR1 and CDR2 from the germline V gene are ENHRY and SYGVKD. The CDR3 has 15 amino acids. The CDR3 sequence is CAISPGQGYNQPQHF.

The chain has TRBV5-6 and TRBJ2-7. This CDR3 is built from 14 residues. Germline-derived CDR1 and CDR2 are SGHDT and YYEEEE. The CDR3 region is CASSFRRGSYEQYF.

The CDR3 protein is CASSLGQTDNEKLFF. J is TRBJ1-4 and V is TRBV5-1; there is no DNA to check the TCRdb D call of TRBD1. This CDR3 is 15 amino acids long. Germline lookup yields CDR1 SGHRS and CDR2 YFSETQ.

This chain uses TRBV6-1 with TRBJ1-6; lacking DNA, the TRBD1 call made by TCRdb goes unchecked. The CDR3 is made up of 14 amino acids. The germline V gene has CDR1 MNHNS and CDR2 SASEGT. The CDR3 sequence: CASSPGQESSPLHF.

The J gene is TRBJ2-7, the V gene TRBV24-1; the TRBD2 assignment by TCRdb is unverifiable without DNA. The CDR3 extends over 15 amino acids. Germline V gene sequence: CDR1 KGHDR, CDR2 SFDVKD. CDR3 amino acids: CATSDGTSGVVEQYF.

The gene calls are TRBV5-4 and TRBJ2-3; TCRdb proposes TRBD2, but this gene call is untestable without DNA. CDR3 length: 15 residues. The germline V gene encodes CDR1 SGHNT and CDR2 YYREEE (reference sequence). CDR3 sequence: CASSPGLGVTDTQYF.